Presented here are 29 T cell receptor beta chains from one specimen sequenced in a study of glioma-infiltrating T cells after dendritic cell vaccination. The assay was immunoSEQ multiplex PCR, and TCRdb's table has in-frame clones only and misses some. The sample carries tens of thousands of clones, almost 85% recorded once. The input for sequencing was blood, taken before dendritic cell vaccination. The receptors derive from a human donor with glioblastoma.

This clone was seen many times. The chain recombines TRBV6-1 with TRBJ1-4, with 12 bases that match TRBD1. This CDR3 contains 16 residues. The ends lost 1 base at V and 8 bases at J; junction bases unmatched: 5. From germline, CDR1 is MNHNS and CDR2 SASEGT. Here the CDR3 DNA reads TGTGCCAGCAGTGAAGATGAAGGGACAGGGGGCGAAAAACTGTTTTTT. It is translated as CASSEDEGTGGEKLFF.

The rearrangement uses TRBV9 and TRBJ2-1; D is possibly TRBD1 (6 bases). Trimming stripped 0 bases from V and 0 bases from J, with 10 bases between. This CDR3 comprises 16 residues. Germline lookup yields CDR1 SGDLS and CDR2 YYNGEE. The CDR3 is CASSVDRDLSYNEQFF. CDR3 sequence (DNA): TGTGCCAGCAGCGTAGACAGGGATCTCTCCTACAATGAGCAGTTCTTC. Full variable domain (remainder filled in from reference TRBV9 and TRBJ2-1): DSGVTQTPKHLITATGQRVTLRCSPRSGDLSVYWYQQSLDQGLQFLIQYYNGEERAKGNILERFSAQQFPDLHSELNLSSLELGDSALYFCASSVDRDLSYNEQFFGPGTRLTVL.

This clone appeared once. Here the CDR3 DNA reads TGTGCCAGCAGTGAGGGGAGCTACGAGCAGTACGTC. Protein product: CASSEGSYEQYV. This sequence joins TRBV6-1 and TRBJ2-7; TRBD2 might be the D (5 bases). The CDR3 runs 12 residues. V was cut by 3 bases and J by 3 bases, with 6 bases left in between. In germline, CDR1 is MNHNS, CDR2 SASEGT.

This chain uses TRBV7-3 with TRBJ2-5, with D maybe TRBD1 (7 bases). CDR1 is SGHTA and CDR2 is FQGTGA in the germline V gene. Trimming removed 2 bases at V and 4 bases at J, with 14 bases between. CDR3 length: 15 amino acids. CDR3 DNA: TGTGCCAGCAGCTTAGTTGGAGGGGGCACAGAGACCCAGTACTTC. It codes for CASSLVGGGTETQYF.

This CDR3 is CAIRGGHQETQYF. The CDR3 DNA is TGTGCCATCAGGGGGGGACACCAAGAGACCCAGTACTTC. The gene calls are TRBV10-3 and TRBJ2-5; D is possibly TRBD2 (6 bases). There are 13 residues in the CDR3. Germline V gene data show CDR1 as ENHRY and CDR2 as SYGVKD. Trimming left V 6 bases short and J 0 bases short, with 8 bases between.

The V and J genes are TRBV5-1 and TRBJ2-3; 9 positions agree with TRBD2. J lost 3 bases, V lost 5 bases, and 7 bases had no gene match. The CDR3 is made up of 15 amino acids. CDR1 is SGHRS and CDR2 is YFSETQ in the germline V gene. CDR3 nucleotides: TGCGCCAGCAGACCCGGGACTAGCTCGACAGATACGCAGTATTTT. Amino acid sequence: CASRPGTSSTDTQYF.

The rearrangement joins TRBV16 to TRBJ1-2, with 9 bases matching TRBD1. The germline V gene has CDR1 KGHSY and CDR2 FQNENV. J was trimmed by 13 bases and V by 3 bases; bases with no gene match: 6. This CDR3 has 12 amino acids. The chain's CDR3 is CASSHGTGSSTF. CDR3 DNA sequence: TGTGCCAGCAGCCACGGGACAGGGTCTTCCACCTTC. Based on the CDR3 plus reference TRBV16 and TRBJ1-2, the full variable domain is GEEVAQTPKHLVRGEGQKAKLYCAPIKGHSYVFWYQQVLKNEFKFLISFQNENVFDETGMPKERFSAKCLPNSPCSLEIQATKLEDSAVYFCASSHGTGSSTFGSGTRLTVV.

This chain links TRBV11-2 with TRBJ1-3; D possibly corresponds to TRBD1 (6 bases). Looked up from germline, CDR1 is SGHAT and CDR2 is FQNNGV. CDR3 size: 18 residues. V was pared by 0 bases and J by 0 bases, with 15 bases between. CDR3 in amino acids: CASSLEGSTGASGNTIYF. CDR3 bases: TGTGCCAGCAGCTTAGAGGGGTCGACAGGAGCCTCTGGAAACACCATATATTTT.

The chain links TRBV30 to TRBJ2-3, with D tentatively TRBD2 (5 bases). Germline V gives CDR1 GTSNPN, CDR2 SVGIG (reference sequence). This CDR3 spans 12 amino acids. Deletions cut 2 bases from V and 3 bases from J, with 6 bases between. The CDR3: CAWSRGTDTQYF. The CDR3, as DNA: TGTGCCTGGAGTAGAGGGACAGATACGCAGTATTTT. Complete variable domain (other parts from reference TRBV30 and TRBJ2-3): SQTIHQWPATLVQPVGSPLSLECTVEGTSNPNLYWYRQAAGRGLQLLFYSVGIGQISSEVPQNLSASRPQDRQFILSSKKLLLSDSGFYLCAWSRGTDTQYFGPGTRLTVL.

The gene calls are TRBV5-4 and TRBJ1-3, with 7 bases identical to TRBD1. V gave up 4 bases and J gave up 9 bases; unmatched junction bases: 10. CDR1 is SGHNT and CDR2 is YYREEE in the germline V gene (reference sequence). The CDR3 is 14 amino acids. CDR3 coding DNA: TGTGCCAGCAGCACCGACAGGGCCGGTAGCACCATATATTTT. Residues: CASSTDRAGSTIYF.

This chain links TRBV5-1 with TRBJ2-3; 7 bases are shared with TRBD1. V was pared by 5 bases and J by 0 bases, with 6 bases of the junction left unmatched. Germline CDR1 SGHRS, CDR2 YFSETQ. This CDR3 region has 15 residues. This CDR3 is CASRRTGESTDTQYF. The CDR3 nucleotides are TGCGCCAGCAGGCGTACAGGGGAAAGCACAGATACGCAGTATTTT.

The chain uses TRBV23-1 and TRBJ1-5, with 9 bases identical to TRBD1. TRBV23-1 falls under the ORF class, with uncertain function. Trimming took 4 bases from V and 4 from J; bases not matched to a gene: 5. The CDR3 spans 15 residues. DNA for the CDR3: TGCGCCAGCAGTCGTCACAGGGGGCAGAATCAGCCCCAGCATTTT. As protein: CASSRHRGQNQPQHF.

The genes are TRBV5-4 and TRBJ2-3; the D gene is possibly TRBD2 (5 bases). This CDR3 contains 13 residues. The V end lost 0 bases, the J end lost 6 bases, and 8 bases lay between the germline ends. The germline V gene has CDR1 SGHNT and CDR2 YYREEE (reference sequence). The DNA for the CDR3 is TGTGCCAGCAGCTTGGTTGGGGAGGATACGCAGTATTTT. Translation gives CASSLVGEDTQYF.

The chain recombines TRBV19 with TRBJ2-1; 13 bases align to TRBD2. The germline V gene has CDR1 LNHDA and CDR2 SQIVND (reference sequence). Losses at the gene ends were 5 bases for V and 1 base for J; bases not matched to a gene: 2. CDR3 length: 16 amino acids. Here the CDR3 DNA reads TGTGCCAGTAGTCAGGGACTAGCGGGATCCTACAATGAGCAGTTCTTC. This gives the protein CASSQGLAGSYNEQFF. Filled out from reference TRBV19 and TRBJ2-1, the complete variable domain reads DGGITQSPKYLFRKEGQNVTLSCEQNLNHDAMYWYRQDPGQGLRLIYYSQIVNDFQKGDIAEGYSVSREKKESFPLTVTSAQKNPTAFYLCASSQGLAGSYNEQFFGPGTRLTVL.

The V call is TRBV11-2, the J call TRBJ2-5; TRBD2 agrees at 12 bases. Germline assignment: CDR1 SGHAT and CDR2 FQNNGV. This CDR3 spans 15 amino acids. V gave up 5 bases and J gave up 5 bases; unmatched junction bases: 6. Here the CDR3 reads CASSPSGRVRETQYF. DNA of the CDR3: TGTGCCAGCAGCCCTAGCGGGAGGGTTAGGGAGACCCAGTACTTC.

This clone was seen only a few times. J is TRBJ1-5 and V is TRBV5-5; possible D gene TRBD1, 6 bases. Trimming removed 4 bases at V and 0 bases at J, with 8 bases between. CDR1 SGHKS and CDR2 YYEKEE come from the germline V gene (reference sequence). This CDR3 contains 14 residues. The CDR3, as DNA: TGTGCCAGCAGCGGGGACATTAGCAATCAGCCCCAGCATTTT. Protein product: CASSGDISNQPQHF. Combining the CDR3 with reference TRBV5-5 and TRBJ1-5 gives the whole variable domain DAGVTQSPTHLIKTRGQQVTLRCSPISGHKSVSWYQQVLGQGPQFIFQYYEKEERGRGNFPDRFSARQFPNYSSELNVNALLLGDSALYLCASSGDISNQPQHFGDGTRLSIL.

J is TRBJ2-1 and V is TRBV5-6; D is unresolved. V lost 4 bases and J lost 0, with 11 bases in between. Germline assignment: CDR1 SGHDT and CDR2 YYEEEE. The CDR3 consists of 15 residues. The chain's CDR3 is CASSLSPDSYNEQFF. DNA for the CDR3: TGTGCCAGCAGCCTCTCTCCAGACTCCTACAATGAGCAGTTCTTC.

This clone was counted a few times. The chain couples TRBV10-2 to TRBJ1-4, with 10 bases aligning to TRBD1. The CDR3 spans 14 residues. The germline CDR1 and CDR2 sequences are WSHSY and SAAADI. J lost 8 bases, V lost 6 bases, and 6 bases had no gene match. The CDR3 coding sequence is TGCGCCAGCAGCGAAGGGACAGGGGAAGAAAAACTGTTTTTT. Protein sequence: CASSEGTGEEKLFF.

The V and J genes are TRBV19 and TRBJ2-3; 8 bases are a match to TRBD2. The ends lost 6 bases at V and 3 bases at J; junction bases unmatched: 17. Germline values: CDR1 LNHDA, CDR2 SQIVND (reference sequence). The CDR3 is 18 amino acids. CDR3 nucleotide sequence: TGTGCCAGTAGACCAGCGGATTCCGACGGGGGGGCGACAGATACGCAGTATTTT. It encodes CASRPADSDGGATDTQYF.

The chain joins TRBV5-6 to TRBJ2-7; tentative D call: TRBD1 (5 bases). The CDR3 is 11 residues long. Germline CDR1 and CDR2: SGHDT and YYEEEE. V was shortened by 1 base and J by 7 bases, with 6 bases between the two germline ends. CDR3 protein: CASSLRGEQYF. In nucleotides, the CDR3 is TGTGCCAGCAGCTTGAGGGGAGAGCAGTACTTC.

The chain couples TRBV9 to TRBJ1-4; D may be TRBD1 (6 bases). Trimming shortened V by 3 bases and J by 3 bases, and 12 bases separated the two germline ends. Per the germline V gene, CDR1 is SGDLS and CDR2 is YYNGEE. The CDR3 runs 15 residues. In DNA form, the CDR3 reads TGTGCCAGCAGCGGGCAGGGGAGCCCTAATGAAAAACTGTTTTTT. Translated: CASSGQGSPNEKLFF.

The chain employs TRBV10-1 and TRBJ2-1; D might be TRBD1 (5 bases). Germline V lookup: CDR1 WNHNN, CDR2 SYGVQD (reference sequence). This CDR3 contains 15 residues. Trimming shortened V by 0 bases and J by 8 bases, and 14 bases separated the two germline ends. CDR3 bases: TGCGCCAGCAGTGAGTCGTCTCAGGGTTACGATGAGCAGTTCTTC. It is translated as CASSESSQGYDEQFF.

CDR3 nucleotides: TGTGCCAGCAGCTTGGATAGCGTCGATTCACCCCTCCACTTT. It yields the protein CASSLDSVDSPLHF. The chain carries TRBV5-4 and TRBJ1-6; D uncertain. Germline values: CDR1 SGHNT, CDR2 YYREEE (reference sequence). This CDR3 is built from 14 residues. V was shortened by 0 bases and J by 8 bases, with 9 bases between the two germline ends.

The rearrangement joins TRBV25-1 to TRBJ1-4; 7 positions agree with TRBD1. Trimming took 3 bases from V and 8 from J; bases not matched to a gene: 6. The CDR3 totals 14 residues. CDR1 and CDR2 from the germline V gene are MGHDK and SYGVNS. This chain's CDR3 is CASSEGQSIEKLFF. DNA of the CDR3: TGTGCCAGCAGTGAGGGACAGAGCATAGAAAAACTGTTTTTT.

This rearrangement joins TRBV27 to TRBJ1-1; 9 bases are a match to TRBD1. This CDR3 spans 14 amino acids. CDR1 and CDR2 (germline): MNHEY, SMNVEV (reference sequence). V shed 2 bases, J shed 6 bases, and the junction held 4 bases outside the gene matches. The CDR3 DNA reads TGTGCCAGCAGTTTACGGACAGGGGTCGCTGAAGCTTTCTTT. It translates to CASSLRTGVAEAFF.

Only one count was recorded for this clone. The chain is built from TRBV6-4 and TRBJ1-2, with D maybe TRBD1 (6 bases). The CDR3 loop spans 15 amino acids. Germline CDR1 and CDR2: MRHNA and SNTAGT. The V gene lost 2 bases and the J gene lost 5 bases, with 15 bases spanning the gap. CDR3 coding DNA: TGTGCCAGCAGTGACCCAAAAAAAGGACAGTATGGCTACACCTTC. This gives the protein CASSDPKKGQYGYTF.

The genes are TRBV6-5 and TRBJ1-5; 8 nucleotides match TRBD1. The CDR3 totals 14 residues. V shed 0 bases, J shed 9 bases, and the junction held 4 bases outside the gene matches. The germline gives CDR1 MNHEY, CDR2 SVGAGI. The CDR3 spells CASSYSTGGRPQHF. CDR3 DNA: TGTGCCAGCAGTTACTCCACAGGGGGTAGGCCCCAGCATTTT.

The rearrangement uses TRBV14 and TRBJ2-5; 7 nucleotides agree with TRBD2. Germline values: CDR1 SGHDN, CDR2 FVKESK. The CDR3 runs to 17 residues. J lost 0 bases, V lost 2 bases, and 9 bases had no gene match. DNA for the CDR3: TGTGCCAGCAGCCAACTCCCGGGGCGGGGGTACCAAGAGACCCAGTACTTC. This sequence encodes CASSQLPGRGYQETQYF.

This chain connects TRBV4-1 to TRBJ2-5; possible D gene TRBD2, 5 bases. The CDR3 has 15 residues. Germline loops: CDR1 MGHRA, CDR2 YSYEKL. V lost 1 base, J lost 4 bases, and 13 bases lay in between. Here the CDR3 reads CASSQGVQAGETQYF. CDR3 in DNA: TGCGCCAGCAGCCAAGGTGTTCAGGCGGGAGAGACCCAGTACTTC.